This T cell receptor beta chain was sequenced during a study of cytomegalovirus exposure and HLA in healthy donors. Regarding the study as a whole: Published work reported that the classifier diagnosed cytomegalovirus status with high specificity and sensitivity.

The PCR made use of 60 Vbeta and 13 Jbeta primers. Assay: immunoSEQ multiplex PCR; the TCRdb copy retains only in-frame clones and omits some. The sample consists of approximately 160,000 clones, about 75% of them appearing once. To note about this clone: Its target is unknown.

The CDR3 runs to 15 residues. Looked up from germline, CDR1 is KGHSH and CDR2 is LQKENI. Trimming at V came to 5 bases and at J to 7 bases, leaving 5 bases not matched to a gene. This sequence was found in a male donor in good health and CMV-seropositive. Sequences were obtained from PBMCs. The V call is TRBV18, the J call TRBJ1-6; 10 bases line up with TRBD1. The CDR3: CASSTGQGGNSPLHF. The CDR3, as DNA: TGTGCCAGCTCAACCGGACAGGGGGGGAATTCACCCCTCCACTTT.